Below, 5 T cell receptor beta chains from the same sample are listed, as sequenced in a study of T cells in women clearing cervical HPV infection. Method: immunoSEQ multiplex PCR; TCRdb's copy keeps in-frame clones and lacks some. The specimen's table records roughly 37,000 clones. The specimen was blood buffy coat. The receptor set was obtained from a woman between 18 and 70 years old with a cervical HPV16 infection that either progressed to CIN3+ or cleared (not recorded which).

Note on this clone: The CDR3 end lies 3 residues beyond the end of the read and is filled in from the germline J gene. V is TRBV7-9 and J is TRBJ1-1; TRBD1 matches at 7 bases. The germline V gene encodes CDR1 SEHNR and CDR2 FQNEAQ (reference sequence). V gave up 5 bases and J gave up 5 bases; unmatched junction bases: 11. The CDR3 sequence is 15 residues long. Partial CDR3 DNA: TGTGCCAGCAGCGGGCGACAGGGAGAGGTTACTGAA. Amino acid sequence: CASSGRQGEVTE. The CDR3 in full is CASSGRQGEVTEAFF. The complete variable domain, with remaining parts taken from reference TRBV7-9 and TRBJ1-1, reads DTGVSQNPRHKITKRGQNVTFRCDPISEHNRLYWYRQTLGQGPEFLTYFQNEAQLEKSRLLSDRFSAERPKGSFSTLEIQRTEQGDSAMYLCASSGRQGEVTEAFFGQGTRLTVV.

Concerning this clone: The observed sequence ends 3 residues before the CDR3 terminus, with the missing tail filled in from the germline J gene. The chain couples TRBV19 to TRBJ1-1, with D perhaps TRBD1 (6 bases). Germline V lookup: CDR1 LNHDA, CDR2 SQIVND (reference sequence). This CDR3 comprises 11 residues. Incomplete CDR3 DNA: TGTGCCAGTAGTCGGGACACGAAA. It codes for CASSRDTK. The CDR3 in full is CASSRDTKAFF.

In the case of this clone: Coverage ceases 3 residues before the CDR3 finishes, and the germline J gene fills in the end. The chain links TRBV20-1 to TRBJ2-1, with 12 bases fitting TRBD2. From germline, CDR1 is DFQATT and CDR2 SNEGSKA (reference sequence). CDR3 length: 15 residues. J gave up 5 bases and V 3 bases, and 5 bases lay outside the gene matches. Partial CDR3 DNA: TGCAGTGCTAGTCCCGGGACTAGCGGGCACAATGAG. Amino acids: CSASPGTSGHNE. The full-length CDR3 reads as CSASPGTSGHNEQFF.

A word on this clone: The missing CDR3 end, 3 residues past where the read stops, is filled in from the germline J gene. The chain employs TRBV19 and TRBJ2-1, with no clear D. The CDR3 runs to 16 residues. Germline V gene sequence: CDR1 LNHDA, CDR2 SQIVND (reference sequence). With 5 bases removed from V and 5 bases from J, the gap between germline ends came to 19 bases. Incomplete CDR3 DNA: TGTGCCAGTAGTCTGTACTTCCCACAGCAAAACAATGAG. This sequence encodes CASSLYFPQQNNE. The full-length CDR3 reads as CASSLYFPQQNNEQFF.

Concerning this clone itself: Sequencing ends 3 residues short of the CDR3 end; the germline J gene provides the rest. V gene TRBV7-3 combines with J gene TRBJ2-1; D unresolved. Germline CDR1 is SGHTA and CDR2 is FQGTGA. V was pared by 0 bases and J by 4 bases, with 10 bases between. CDR3 size: 15 residues. CDR3 bases read: TGTGCCAGCAGCTTAACTGGCGGAGTTTACAATGAG. Translating it yields CASSLTGGVYNE. The entire CDR3 reads CASSLTGGVYNEQFF.